A selection of T cell receptor beta chains follows, all from one sample in a study of blood T cell repertoires in COVID-19. Here immunoSEQ multiplex PCR was the method, and the copy in TCRdb shows in-frame clones only, minus some. Among about 68,000 clones, about four fifths were seen once, and the ten largest hold 8% to 9%. The material sequenced was peripheral blood. The receptors were sampled from a middle-aged man with active COVID-19. The CDR3 runs from the conserved cysteine through the conserved F or W. Each record gives: V gene, CDR3 length, J gene, CDR3 protein.

TRBV19	16	TRBJ2-1	CASKRLAGGFGDEQFF
TRBV6-6	14	TRBJ1-5	CASLGREASQPQHF
TRBV3-1/TRBV3-2	15	TRBJ2-2	CASSQRAGRAGELFF
TRBV5-1	18	TRBJ2-1	CASSFGDGGTQGDNEQFF
TRBV29-1	17	TRBJ1-2	CSVPSSGTAFGVNGYTF
TRBV4-3	15	TRBJ2-7	CASSQDSKVGGEQYF
TRBV5-1	15	TRBJ1-3	CASSLNGASGNTIYF
TRBV10-2	14	TRBJ1-6	CASSESVAYAPLHF
TRBV6-5	14	TRBJ2-5	CASSRDRGRETQYF
TRBV9	16	TRBJ2-3	CASSVDSTAATDTQYF
TRBV7-9	13	TRBJ1-1	CASSPQVNTEAFF
TRBV28	15	TRBJ1-4	CASSSLQGAAEKLFF
TRBV9	12	TRBJ1-1	CASSRDRGMAFF
TRBV12-5	17	TRBJ2-1	CASGSTQRGGPYNEQFF
TRBV9	12	TRBJ1-1	CASSPGATEAFF
TRBV7-2	18	TRBJ2-7	CASSLARASGAGPYEQYF
TRBV6-5	15	TRBJ1-2	CASQSGGQGPYGYTF
TRBV19	13	TRBJ1-1	CASIPDRNTEAFF
TRBV2	16	TRBJ2-1	CASRTRGLESYNEQFF
TRBV7-8	19	TRBJ2-2	CASSKGASGPGGGVGELFF
TRBV11-1	14	TRBJ1-2	CASSLRGGSDGYTF
TRBV7-9	13	TRBJ2-7	CASSRGEAYEQYF
TRBV5-8	15	TRBJ1-5	CASSDRVHSNQPQHF
TRBV7-8	12	TRBJ1-1	CASSFTGAEAFF
TRBV2	14	TRBJ2-2	CASTGQLNTGELFF
TRBV18	13	TRBJ1-4	CASTPDMNEKLFF
TRBV6-2/TRBV6-3	16	TRBJ2-2	CASSYSIRVNTGELFF
TRBV6-1	13	TRBJ1-6	CASSERGYSPLHF
TRBV7-9	16	TRBJ2-5	CASSSGTGGVEETQYF
TRBV30	12	TRBJ1-1	CAWSLQGTEAFF